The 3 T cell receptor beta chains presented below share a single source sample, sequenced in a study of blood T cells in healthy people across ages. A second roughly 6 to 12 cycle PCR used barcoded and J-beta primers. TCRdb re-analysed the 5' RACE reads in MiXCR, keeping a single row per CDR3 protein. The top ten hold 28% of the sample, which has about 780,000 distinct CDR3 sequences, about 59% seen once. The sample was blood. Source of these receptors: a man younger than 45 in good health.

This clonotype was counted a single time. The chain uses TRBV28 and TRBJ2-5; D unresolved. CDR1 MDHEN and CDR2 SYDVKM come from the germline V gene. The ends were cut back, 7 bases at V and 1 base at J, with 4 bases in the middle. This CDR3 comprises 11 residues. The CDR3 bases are TGTGCCAGCAAAGGCCAAGAGACCCAGTACTTC. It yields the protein CASKGQETQYF.

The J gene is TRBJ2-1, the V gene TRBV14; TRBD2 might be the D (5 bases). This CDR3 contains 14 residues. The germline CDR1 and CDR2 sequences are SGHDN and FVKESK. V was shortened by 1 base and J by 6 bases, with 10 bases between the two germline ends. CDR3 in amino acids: CASSQVSGVNEQFF. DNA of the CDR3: TGTGCCAGCAGCCAAGTCTCCGGGGTCAATGAGCAGTTCTTC. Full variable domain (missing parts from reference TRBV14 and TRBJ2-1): EAGVTQFPSHSVIEKGQTVTLRCDPISGHDNLYWYRRVMGKEIKFLLHFVKESKQDESGMPNNRFLAERTGGTYSTLKVQPAELEDSGVYFCASSQVSGVNEQFFGPGTRLTVL.

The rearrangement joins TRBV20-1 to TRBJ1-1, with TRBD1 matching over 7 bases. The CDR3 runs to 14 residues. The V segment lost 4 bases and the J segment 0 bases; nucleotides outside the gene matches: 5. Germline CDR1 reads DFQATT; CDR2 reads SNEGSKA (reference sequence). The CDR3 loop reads CSANRDSMNTEAFF. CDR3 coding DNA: TGCAGTGCTAACCGGGACAGCATGAACACTGAAGCTTTCTTT.